This section outlines one TCR beta chain sequence together with its context. This entry comes from a study of blood T cell repertoires in COVID-19. Across the study: The United States, Italy and Spain provided the acute and convalescent COVID-19 samples. In each case, the material was cDNA or gDNA derived from T cells, B-cell-depleted T cells, or PBMCs.

This CDR3 comprises 15 residues. The V gene lost 1 base and the J gene lost 0 bases, with 8 bases spanning the gap. Germline values: CDR1 SGHTS, CDR2 YDEGEE. Under the authors' procedure: Amplification of reference gene primers provided the estimated nucleated cell counts. This table comes from immunoSEQ multiplex PCR, and its TCRdb copy is limited to in-frame clones, with some not included. That table is the source of V, J and clone size, and D and trimming were worked out from the DNA. The sample lists around 30,000 clones; just over 85% were seen once. V and J are TRBV5-8 and TRBJ1-3; no reliable D call. The sample was peripheral blood. The source of this sequence is a woman over 75 with active or convalescent COVID-19. The CDR3 reads CASSLSGDSGNTIYF. The CDR3 nucleotides are TGTGCCAGCAGCTTGTCCGGGGACTCTGGAAACACCATATATTTT.